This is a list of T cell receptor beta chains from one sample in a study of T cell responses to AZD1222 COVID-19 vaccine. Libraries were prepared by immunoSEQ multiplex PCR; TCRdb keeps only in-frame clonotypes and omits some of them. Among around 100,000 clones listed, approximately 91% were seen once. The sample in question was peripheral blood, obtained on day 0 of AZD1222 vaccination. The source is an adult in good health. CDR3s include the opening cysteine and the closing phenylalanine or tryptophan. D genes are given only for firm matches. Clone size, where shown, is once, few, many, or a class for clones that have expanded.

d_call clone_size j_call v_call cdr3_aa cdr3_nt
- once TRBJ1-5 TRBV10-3 CAISFGENQPQHF TGTGCCATCAGTTTTGGAGAAAATCAGCCCCAGCATTTT
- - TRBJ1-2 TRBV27 CASSSTGRGGGYTF TGTGCCAGCAGTTCCACTGGGAGGGGTGGCGGCTACACCTTC
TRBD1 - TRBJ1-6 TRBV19 CASKPGQGATPLHF TGTGCCAGTAAGCCGGGACAGGGGGCAACACCCCTCCACTTT
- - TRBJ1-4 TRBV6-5 CASRGRGFNEKLFF TGTGCCAGCCGCGGTCGAGGATTTAATGAAAAACTGTTTTTT
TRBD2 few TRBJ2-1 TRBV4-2 CASSHGTSTNEQFF TGTGCCAGCAGCCATGGGACTAGCACGAATGAGCAGTTCTTC
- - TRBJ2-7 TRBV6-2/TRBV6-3 CASTPEGGAREQYF TGTGCCAGCACCCCTGAGGGGGGGGCCCGCGAGCAGTACTTC
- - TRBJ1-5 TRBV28 CASSFPGNQPQHF TGTGCCAGCAGTTTCCCAGGGAACCAGCCCCAGCATTTT
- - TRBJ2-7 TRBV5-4 CASSPLGGTTPYEQYF TGTGCCAGCAGCCCCCTAGGCGGGACGACACCCTACGAGCAGTACTTC
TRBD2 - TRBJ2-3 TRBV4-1 CASSQASGSLADTQYF TGCGCCAGCAGCCAAGCTAGCGGGAGCCTAGCAGATACGCAGTATTTT
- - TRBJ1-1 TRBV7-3 CASSPGFGRSNTEAFF TGTGCCAGCAGCCCCGGTTTTGGGCGCTCGAACACTGAAGCTTTCTTT
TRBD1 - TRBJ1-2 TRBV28 CASSPLGTVNYGYTF TGTGCCAGCAGTCCGCTTGGGACAGTAAACTATGGCTACACCTTC
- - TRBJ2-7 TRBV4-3 CASSQDIRATYEQYF TGCGCCAGCAGCCAAGATATTAGGGCCACCTACGAGCAGTACTTC
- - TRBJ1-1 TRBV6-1 CASSPEAVRAEAFF TGTGCCAGCAGCCCCGAGGCGGTGAGGGCTGAAGCTTTCTTT
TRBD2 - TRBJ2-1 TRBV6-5 CASSYSASGSYEQFF TGTGCCAGCAGTTACTCGGCTAGCGGGAGTTATGAGCAGTTCTTC
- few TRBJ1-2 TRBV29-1 CSVDPTGFYGYTF TGCAGCGTTGACCCTACAGGGTTCTATGGCTACACCTTC
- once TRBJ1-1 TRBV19 CASRRGAGNTEAFF TGTGCCAGTCGACGGGGGGCAGGAAACACTGAAGCTTTCTTT
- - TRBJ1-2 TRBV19 CASTLRGSYGYTF TGTGCCAGTACCCTAAGGGGATCCTATGGCTACACCTTC
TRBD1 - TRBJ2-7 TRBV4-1 CASRAWTGGVEEQYF TGCGCCAGCAGAGCCTGGACAGGGGGTGTGGAAGAGCAGTACTTC
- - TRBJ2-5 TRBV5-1 CASSSGESPGTQYF TGCGCCAGCAGCTCCGGGGAGTCCCCGGGGACCCAGTACTTC
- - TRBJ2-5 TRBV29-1 CSVDETSGGSRETQYF TGCAGCGTTGATGAGACTAGTGGGGGCTCCAGAGAGACCCAGTACTTC
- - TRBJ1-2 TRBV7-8 CASSSPPGFYGYTF TGTGCCAGCAGCTCCCCTCCGGGTTTCTATGGCTACACCTTC
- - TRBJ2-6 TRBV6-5 CASSYSWEAGANVLTF TGTGCCAGCAGTTACTCGTGGGAGGCTGGGGCCAACGTCCTGACTTTC
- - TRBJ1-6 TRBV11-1 CASSRRQDSPLHF TGTGCCAGCAGCCGTCGACAGGACTCACCCCTCCACTTT
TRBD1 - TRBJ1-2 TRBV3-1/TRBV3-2 CASSQPGQETFPNYGYTF TGTGCCAGCAGCCAACCCGGACAGGAGACTTTCCCTAACTATGGCTACACCTTC
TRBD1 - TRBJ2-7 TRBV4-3 CASSHETGLSYEQYF TGCGCCAGCAGCCACGAGACAGGGCTTTCCTACGAGCAGTACTTC
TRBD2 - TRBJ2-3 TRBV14 CASSQVLAGGHPLTDTQYF TGTGCCAGCAGCCAAGTACTAGCGGGGGGCCATCCTCTCACAGATACGCAGTATTTT
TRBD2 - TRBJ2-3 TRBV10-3 CAIRVAGGADTQYF TGTGCCATCAGGGTAGCGGGAGGGGCAGATACGCAGTATTTT
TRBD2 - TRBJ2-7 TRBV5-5 CASSPGTSEGYEQYF TGTGCCAGCAGCCCGGGGACTAGCGAGGGATACGAGCAGTACTTC
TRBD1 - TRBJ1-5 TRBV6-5 CASSYSPGQGTPQHF TGTGCCAGCAGTTACAGCCCGGGACAGGGTACGCCCCAGCATTTT
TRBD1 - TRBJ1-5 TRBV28 CASSPLGQLNQPQHF TGTGCCAGCAGTCCACTGGGACAGCTAAATCAGCCCCAGCATTTT
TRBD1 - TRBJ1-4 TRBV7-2 CASSLGTGGEKLFF TGTGCCAGCAGCTTAGGGACAGGGGGAGAAAAACTGTTTTTT